The sequence of this TCR beta chain was determined in a study of T cell changes during pregnancy in multiple sclerosis. Assay used: immunoSEQ multiplex PCR; TCRdb lists only in-frame clones, some missing. The data hold about 70,000 clones, with around nine tenths observed a single time. Trimming took 0 bases from V and 6 from J, leaving 7 bases between them. CDR1 MNHEY and CDR2 SMNVEV come from the germline V gene (reference sequence). The CDR3 covers 13 residues. Here the sequenced sample was CD4+ T cells from peripheral blood mononuclear cells, taken after pregnancy. The chain recombines TRBV27 with TRBJ2-3; D is undetermined. The receptor was derived from a female donor with multiple sclerosis, enrolled in a pregnancy study. CDR3 protein: CASSLSAWDTQYF. The CDR3 bases are TGTGCCAGCAGTTTATCGGCATGGGATACGCAGTATTTT.